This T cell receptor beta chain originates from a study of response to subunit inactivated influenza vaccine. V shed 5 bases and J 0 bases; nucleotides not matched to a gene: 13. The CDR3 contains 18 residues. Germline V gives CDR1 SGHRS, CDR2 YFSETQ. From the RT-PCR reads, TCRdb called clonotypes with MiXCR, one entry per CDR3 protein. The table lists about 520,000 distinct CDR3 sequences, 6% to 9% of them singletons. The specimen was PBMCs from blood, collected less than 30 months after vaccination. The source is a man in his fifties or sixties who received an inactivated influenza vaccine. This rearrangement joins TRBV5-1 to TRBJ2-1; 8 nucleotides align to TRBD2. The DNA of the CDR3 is TGCGCCAGCAGGGCTATAGGCGAAAGCGGGGGCTCCTACAATGAGCAGTTCTTC. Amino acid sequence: CASRAIGESGGSYNEQFF.